These 9 T cell receptor beta chains share one sample of origin, sequenced in a study of CD8 T cells in Susac syndrome. RNA totalling roughly 0.5 to 1 ug underwent reverse transcription with random hexamers. TCRdb fed the immunoSEQ multiplex PCR reads into MiXCR, producing one record per CDR3 protein. The sample yields 150,000 to 200,000 distinct CDR3 sequences, roughly 95% seen once. The sequenced sample consisted of CD4+ T cells from PBMCs. The receptors originated from a human donor in good health.

This clonotype appeared once. The chain employs TRBV2 and TRBJ2-4, with 8 nucleotides matching TRBD2. Trimming at V came to 6 bases and at J to 7 bases, leaving 11 bases not matched to a gene. The CDR3 is made up of 15 amino acids. The germline V gene has CDR1 SNHLY and CDR2 FYNNEI. The CDR3 spells CASSPLAGGLNIQYF. As DNA, the CDR3 is TGTGCCAGCAGCCCTCTCGCGGGGGGTTTGAACATTCAGTACTTC. Combining the CDR3 with reference TRBV2 and TRBJ2-4 gives the whole variable domain EPEVTQTPSHQVTQMGQEVILRCVPISNHLYFYWYRQILGQKVEFLVSFYNNEISEKSEIFDDQFSVERPDGSNFTLKIRSTKLEDSAMYFCASSPLAGGLNIQYFGAGTRLSVL.

The V gene is TRBV6-5, the J gene TRBJ1-6; TRBD1 might be the D (6 bases). The V and J ends lost 7 bases and 5 bases respectively, with 15 bases between them. The CDR3 totals 15 residues. Germline lookup yields CDR1 MNHEY and CDR2 SVGAGI. The CDR3 loop is CASNPRGRDNSPLHF. In DNA form, the CDR3 reads TGTGCCAGCAATCCGAGGGGGAGAGATAATTCACCCCTCCACTTT.

V is TRBV20-1 and J is TRBJ1-3; D remains unclear. The V gene lost 5 bases and the J gene lost 4 bases, with 12 bases spanning the gap. The CDR3 runs 13 residues. From germline, CDR1 is DFQATT and CDR2 SNEGSKA (reference sequence). The CDR3 reads CSAWDISGNTIYF. CDR3 coding DNA: TGCAGTGCTTGGGATATTTCCGGAAACACCATATATTTT.

The rearrangement joins TRBV5-4 to TRBJ2-3; D is perhaps TRBD2 (6 bases). Trimming pared 5 bases from V and 2 bases from J, leaving 18 bases between. The CDR3 is made up of 16 amino acids. Germline V lookup: CDR1 SGHNT, CDR2 YYREEE (reference sequence). For the CDR3, the DNA is TGTGCCAGCAGACTCGGGACTCCAGATATCACAGATACGCAGTATTTT. Encoded protein: CASRLGTPDITDTQYF.

This chain joins TRBV9 and TRBJ1-3; 9 nucleotides align to TRBD1. The CDR3 spans 16 residues. Germline CDR1 reads SGDLS; CDR2 reads YYNGEE. The junction had 8 bases not matched to a gene; V was cut back by 4 bases and J by 3 bases. DNA of the CDR3: TGTGCCAGCAGCTCTACACAGGGGGCGCTTGGAAACACCATATATTTT. Protein product: CASSSTQGALGNTIYF.

This clonotype showed up just once. The chain joins TRBV7-9 to TRBJ1-1, with a weak D call TRBD1 (5 bases). CDR3 size: 13 residues. Trimming pared 3 bases from V and 4 bases from J, leaving 9 bases between. Per germline, CDR1 SEHNR and CDR2 FQNEAQ (reference sequence). The CDR3 region is CASSFGGSTEAFF. In DNA, the CDR3 is TGTGCCAGCAGCTTCGGGGGGAGCACTGAAGCTTTCTTT. The full variable domain, in which reference TRBV7-9 and TRBJ1-1 provide the parts outside the CDR3, is DTGVSQNPRHKITKRGQNVTFRCDPISEHNRLYWYRQTLGQGPEFLTYFQNEAQLEKSRLLSDRFSAERPKGSFSTLEIQRTEQGDSAMYLCASSFGGSTEAFFGQGTRLTVV.

CDR3 nucleotides: TGTGCCAGCAGTGGACTGGGACTAGCGGAAGAGACCCAGTACTTC. Translating it yields CASSGLGLAEETQYF. V is TRBV2 and J is TRBJ2-5, with 11 nucleotides matching TRBD2. The CDR3 is 15 residues long. Germline loops: CDR1 SNHLY, CDR2 FYNNEI. Trimming took 4 bases from V and 3 from J; bases not matched to a gene: 4.

The chain is built from TRBV20-1 and TRBJ2-6, with a weak D call TRBD1 (6 bases). The V end was cut by 0 bases, the J end by 8 bases, with 11 bases between. The germline CDR1 and CDR2 sequences are DFQATT and SNEGSKA (reference sequence). The CDR3 spans 14 residues. This chain's CDR3 is CSARDVRGTNVLTF. CDR3 sequence (DNA): TGCAGTGCTAGAGATGTCAGGGGAACCAACGTCCTGACTTTC.

The V call is TRBV11-2, the J call TRBJ2-2; no clear D. V was shortened by 5 bases and J by 6 bases, with 13 bases between the two germline ends. Germline assignment: CDR1 SGHAT and CDR2 FQNNGV. This CDR3 has 14 amino acids. DNA for the CDR3: TGTGCCAGCAGCCTCCGGTCTCTCCCCGGGGAGCTGTTTTTT. The encoded protein is CASSLRSLPGELFF.